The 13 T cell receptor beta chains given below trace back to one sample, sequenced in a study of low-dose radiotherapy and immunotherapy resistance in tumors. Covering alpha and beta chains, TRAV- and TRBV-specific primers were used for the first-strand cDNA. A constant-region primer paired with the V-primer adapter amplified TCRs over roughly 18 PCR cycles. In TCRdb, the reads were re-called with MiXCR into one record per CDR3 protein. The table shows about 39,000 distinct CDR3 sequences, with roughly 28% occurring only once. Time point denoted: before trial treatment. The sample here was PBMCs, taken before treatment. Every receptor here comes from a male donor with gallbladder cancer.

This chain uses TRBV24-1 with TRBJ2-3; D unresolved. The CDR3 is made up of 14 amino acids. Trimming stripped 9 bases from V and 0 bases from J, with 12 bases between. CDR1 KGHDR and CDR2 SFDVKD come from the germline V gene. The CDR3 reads CATGQKKSTDTQYF. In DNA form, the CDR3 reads TGTGCCACCGGTCAGAAGAAAAGCACAGATACGCAGTATTTT.

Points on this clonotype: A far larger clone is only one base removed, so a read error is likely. The CDR3 nucleotides are TGTGCCAGCAGCCCATACGGGACAGGGAACGCCGGGGAGCTGTTTTTT. Protein sequence: CASSPYGTGNAGELFF. The V gene is TRBV1, the J gene TRBJ2-2; the listed D gene, TRBD1, was not tested against the DNA. TRBV1 is annotated as a pseudogene. The CDR3 has 16 residues.

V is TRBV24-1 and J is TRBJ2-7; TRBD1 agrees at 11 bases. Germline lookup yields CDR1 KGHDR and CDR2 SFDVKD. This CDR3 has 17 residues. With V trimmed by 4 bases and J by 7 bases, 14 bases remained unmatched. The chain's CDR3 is CATSDPIDGQGAGEQYF. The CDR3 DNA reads TGTGCCACCAGTGACCCGATCGACGGACAGGGGGCCGGGGAGCAGTACTTC.

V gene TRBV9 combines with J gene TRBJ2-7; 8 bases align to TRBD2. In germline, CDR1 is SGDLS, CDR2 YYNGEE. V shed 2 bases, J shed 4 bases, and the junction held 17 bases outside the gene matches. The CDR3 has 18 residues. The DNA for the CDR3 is TGTGCCAGCAGCGTGGGCAGGGTCAGACTGCGGGAGGTATACGAGCAGTACTTC. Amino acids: CASSVGRVRLREVYEQYF.

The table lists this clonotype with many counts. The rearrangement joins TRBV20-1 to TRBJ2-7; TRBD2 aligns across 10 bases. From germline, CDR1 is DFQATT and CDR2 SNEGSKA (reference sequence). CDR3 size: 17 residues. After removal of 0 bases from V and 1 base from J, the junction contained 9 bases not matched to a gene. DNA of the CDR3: TGCAGTGCTAGAGATGGACTAGCGGCCTCTGTTTCCTACGAGCAGTACTTC. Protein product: CSARDGLAASVSYEQYF.

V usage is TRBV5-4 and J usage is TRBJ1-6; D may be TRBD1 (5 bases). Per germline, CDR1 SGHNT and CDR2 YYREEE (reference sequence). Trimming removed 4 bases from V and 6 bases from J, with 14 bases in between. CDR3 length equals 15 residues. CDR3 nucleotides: TGTGCCAGCAGCACGGGACGGCTTCTTAATTCACCCCTCCACTTT. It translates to CASSTGRLLNSPLHF.

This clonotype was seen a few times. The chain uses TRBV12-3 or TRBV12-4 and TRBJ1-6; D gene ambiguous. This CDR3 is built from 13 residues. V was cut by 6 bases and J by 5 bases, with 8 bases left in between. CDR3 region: CASRRVDNSPLHF. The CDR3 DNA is TGTGCCAGCAGGAGGGTTGATAATTCACCCCTCCACTTT.

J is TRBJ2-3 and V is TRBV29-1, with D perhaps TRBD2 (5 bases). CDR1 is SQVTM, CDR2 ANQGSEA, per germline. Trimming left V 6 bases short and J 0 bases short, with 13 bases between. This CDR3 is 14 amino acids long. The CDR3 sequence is CSVAPGSSTDTQYF. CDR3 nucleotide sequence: TGCAGCGTCGCCCCGGGATCTAGCACAGATACGCAGTATTTT.

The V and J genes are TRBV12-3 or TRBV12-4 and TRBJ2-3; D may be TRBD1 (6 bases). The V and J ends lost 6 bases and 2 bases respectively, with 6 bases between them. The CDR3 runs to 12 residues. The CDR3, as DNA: TGTGCCAGCAGGGGACACACAGATACGCAGTATTTT. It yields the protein CASRGHTDTQYF.

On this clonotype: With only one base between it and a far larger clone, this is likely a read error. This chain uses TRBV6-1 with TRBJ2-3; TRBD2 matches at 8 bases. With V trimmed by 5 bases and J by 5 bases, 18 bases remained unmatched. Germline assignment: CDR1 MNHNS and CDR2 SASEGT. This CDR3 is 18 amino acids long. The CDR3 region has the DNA TGTGCCAGCAGTCACTCTCAAGGCGGTCGGGGGGGCGTAGATACGCAGTATTTT. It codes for CASSHSQGGRGGVDTQYF.

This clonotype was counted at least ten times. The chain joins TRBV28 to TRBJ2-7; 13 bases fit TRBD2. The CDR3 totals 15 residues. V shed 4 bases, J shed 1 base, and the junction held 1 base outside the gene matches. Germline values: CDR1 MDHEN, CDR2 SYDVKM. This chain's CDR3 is CASSSTSGGSYEQYF. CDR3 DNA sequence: TGTGCCAGCAGTTCGACTAGCGGGGGGTCCTACGAGCAGTACTTC. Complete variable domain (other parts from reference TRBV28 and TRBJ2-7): DVKVTQSSRYLVKRTGEKVFLECVQDMDHENMFWYRQDPGLGLRLIYFSYDVKMKEKGDIPEGYSVSREKKERFSLILESASTNQTSMYLCASSSTSGGSYEQYFGPGTRLTVT.

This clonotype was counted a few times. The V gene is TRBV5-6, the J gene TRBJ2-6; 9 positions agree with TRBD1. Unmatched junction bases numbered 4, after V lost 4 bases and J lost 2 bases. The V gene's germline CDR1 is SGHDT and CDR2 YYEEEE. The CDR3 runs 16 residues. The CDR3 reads CASSTDRGAGANVLTF. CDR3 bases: TGTGCCAGCAGCACCGACAGGGGGGCTGGGGCCAACGTCCTGACTTTC.

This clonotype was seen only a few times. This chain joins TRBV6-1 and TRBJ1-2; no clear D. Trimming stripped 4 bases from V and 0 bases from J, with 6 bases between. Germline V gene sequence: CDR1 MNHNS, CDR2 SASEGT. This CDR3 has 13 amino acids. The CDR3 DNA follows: TGTGCCAGCAGTGTGGCTGCTAACTATGGCTACACCTTC. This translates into CASSVAANYGYTF.